These T cell receptor beta chains were read from a single sample in a study of cytomegalovirus exposure and HLA in healthy donors. Assay used: immunoSEQ multiplex PCR; TCRdb lists only in-frame clones, some missing. The sample consists of about 120,000 clones, more than 80% of them appearing once. Material: PBMCs. Receptors were obtained from a man in his thirties or forties in good health and CMV-seropositive. CDR3s include the opening cysteine and the closing phenylalanine or tryptophan. Each record gives: V gene, J gene, D gene, clone size, CDR3 protein, CDR3 DNA. The D gene is left open where the match is weak. Not every row has a clone size; where given, it reads once, few, many or a size class.

v_gene: TRBV19
j_gene: TRBJ1-1
d_gene: TRBD1
abundance: once
CDR3aa: CASSTRQGNAEAFF
CDR3nt: TGTGCCAGTAGTACCCGACAGGGGAACGCTGAAGCTTTCTTT

v_gene: TRBV2
j_gene: TRBJ2-7
d_gene: .
abundance: .
CDR3aa: CASSKEDREQYF
CDR3nt: TGTGCCAGCAGTAAAGAAGACAGGGAGCAGTACTTC

v_gene: TRBV6-1
j_gene: TRBJ2-7
d_gene: TRBD1
abundance: .
CDR3aa: CASSETGIGSYEQYF
CDR3nt: TGTGCCAGCAGTGAGACAGGGATTGGGTCCTACGAGCAGTACTTC

v_gene: TRBV5-1
j_gene: TRBJ2-2
d_gene: TRBD2
abundance: few
CDR3aa: CASREGLAGPNTGELFF
CDR3nt: TGCGCCAGCAGAGAGGGACTAGCGGGCCCGAACACCGGGGAGCTGTTTTTT

v_gene: TRBV6-5
j_gene: TRBJ2-2
d_gene: .
abundance: .
CDR3aa: CASTPVRTGTGELFF
CDR3nt: TGTGCCAGCACCCCGGTCCGAACGGGCACCGGGGAGCTGTTTTTT

v_gene: TRBV7-8
j_gene: TRBJ2-5
d_gene: TRBD2
abundance: .
CDR3aa: CASSLGSGGSQETQYF
CDR3nt: TGTGCCAGCAGCTTAGGTAGCGGGGGGAGCCAAGAGACCCAGTACTTC

v_gene: TRBV7-3
j_gene: TRBJ2-1
d_gene: TRBD2
abundance: once
CDR3aa: CASSPRLAGAYNEQFF
CDR3nt: TGTGCCAGCAGCCCGCGACTAGCGGGGGCCTACAATGAGCAGTTCTTC

v_gene: TRBV5-4
j_gene: TRBJ2-5
d_gene: TRBD1
abundance: few
CDR3aa: CASSLDRAETQYF
CDR3nt: TGTGCCAGCAGCTTAGACAGGGCCGAGACCCAGTACTTC

v_gene: TRBV7-8
j_gene: TRBJ2-1
d_gene: TRBD2
abundance: .
CDR3aa: CASSFVRTSSTDEQFF
CDR3nt: TGTGCCAGCAGCTTCGTCCGGACTAGCTCCACCGATGAGCAGTTCTTC

v_gene: TRBV5-6
j_gene: TRBJ2-7
d_gene: TRBD2
abundance: .
CDR3aa: CASSFGGEWEAYEQYF
CDR3nt: TGTGCCAGCAGCTTTGGGGGGGAATGGGAGGCCTACGAGCAGTACTTC

v_gene: TRBV7-9
j_gene: TRBJ1-6
d_gene: .
abundance: .
CDR3aa: CASSHHRVPSPLHF
CDR3nt: TGTGCCAGCAGCCATCACAGGGTCCCCTCACCCCTCCACTTT

v_gene: TRBV27
j_gene: TRBJ2-2
d_gene: .
abundance: once
CDR3aa: CASSFNRANGELFF
CDR3nt: TGTGCCAGCAGTTTTAACAGGGCAAACGGGGAGCTGTTTTTT

v_gene: TRBV4-1
j_gene: TRBJ1-6
d_gene: .
abundance: .
CDR3aa: CASSLGQTDGSPLHF
CDR3nt: TGCGCCAGCAGCCTTGGACAGACAGATGGTTCACCCCTCCACTTT

v_gene: TRBV27
j_gene: TRBJ1-2
d_gene: TRBD1
abundance: .
CDR3aa: CASTDRGGSLANYGYTF
CDR3nt: TGTGCCAGCACTGACAGGGGAGGCAGTTTAGCTAACTATGGCTACACCTTC

v_gene: TRBV25-1
j_gene: TRBJ2-1
d_gene: .
abundance: .
CDR3aa: CASSESGAAEQFF
CDR3nt: TGTGCCAGCAGTGAATCAGGGGCTGCTGAGCAGTTCTTC

v_gene: TRBV6-5
j_gene: TRBJ2-7
d_gene: TRBD1
abundance: few
CDR3aa: CASMGDRGTYEQYF
CDR3nt: TGTGCCAGCATGGGGGACAGGGGCACCTACGAGCAGTACTTC

v_gene: TRBV27
j_gene: TRBJ1-1
d_gene: TRBD1
abundance: .
CDR3aa: CASSLPGQGAFF
CDR3nt: TGTGCCAGCAGCCTCCCGGGACAGGGAGCTTTCTTT

v_gene: TRBV6-5
j_gene: TRBJ1-1
d_gene: TRBD1
abundance: .
CDR3aa: CASSYKGQDTEAFF
CDR3nt: TGTGCCAGCAGTTACAAAGGACAGGACACTGAAGCTTTCTTT

v_gene: TRBV7-9
j_gene: TRBJ1-6
d_gene: .
abundance: .
CDR3aa: CASSPGTHNSPLHF
CDR3nt: TGTGCCAGCAGTCCCGGGACACATAATTCACCCCTCCACTTT

v_gene: TRBV10-1
j_gene: TRBJ1-1
d_gene: .
abundance: .
CDR3aa: CASSETGLNTEAFF
CDR3nt: TGCGCCAGCAGTGAGACAGGATTGAACACTGAAGCTTTCTTT

v_gene: TRBV29-1
j_gene: TRBJ2-7
d_gene: TRBD2
abundance: .
CDR3aa: CSALAGGGHEQYF
CDR3nt: TGCAGCGCCTTAGCGGGGGGAGGCCACGAGCAGTACTTC

v_gene: TRBV9
j_gene: TRBJ2-7
d_gene: TRBD1
abundance: .
CDR3aa: CASSRGTGKYEQYF
CDR3nt: TGTGCCAGCAGCCGGGGGACAGGGAAGTACGAGCAGTACTTC

v_gene: TRBV25-1
j_gene: TRBJ2-7
d_gene: TRBD1
abundance: .
CDR3aa: CASSVWDRSYEQYF
CDR3nt: TGTGCCAGCAGTGTATGGGACAGATCCTACGAGCAGTACTTC

v_gene: TRBV10-3
j_gene: TRBJ2-2
d_gene: .
abundance: .
CDR3aa: CAIRVGGRNTGELFF
CDR3nt: TGTGCCATCCGGGTCGGGGGGCGTAACACCGGGGAGCTGTTTTTT

v_gene: TRBV7-6
j_gene: TRBJ2-7
d_gene: TRBD2
abundance: few
CDR3aa: CASSSSGTIYEQYF
CDR3nt: TGTGCCAGCAGCTCTAGCGGGACCATTTACGAGCAGTACTTC

v_gene: TRBV5-1
j_gene: TRBJ1-1
d_gene: .
abundance: .
CDR3aa: CASSLNPEHEAFF
CDR3nt: TGCGCCAGCAGCTTAAACCCAGAACACGAAGCTTTCTTT

v_gene: TRBV2
j_gene: TRBJ1-4
d_gene: TRBD1
abundance: few
CDR3aa: CASSPGQGNEKLFF
CDR3nt: TGTGCCAGCAGTCCGGGACAGGGGAATGAAAAACTGTTTTTT

v_gene: TRBV5-1
j_gene: TRBJ2-1
d_gene: TRBD1
abundance: .
CDR3aa: CASSLRTTGLTYNEQFF
CDR3nt: TGCGCCAGCAGCCTACGGACGACAGGGCTGACCTACAATGAGCAGTTCTTC

v_gene: TRBV10-2
j_gene: TRBJ1-1
d_gene: .
abundance: .
CDR3aa: CASRALLGGTEAFF
CDR3nt: TGCGCCAGCAGGGCCCTTCTCGGCGGCACTGAAGCTTTCTTT

v_gene: TRBV10-3
j_gene: TRBJ2-6
d_gene: TRBD1
abundance: .
CDR3aa: CAISEDGTGSFFGANVLTF
CDR3nt: TGTGCCATCAGTGAGGACGGGACAGGCTCTTTTTTTGGGGCCAACGTCCTGACTTTC

v_gene: TRBV4-2
j_gene: TRBJ1-1
d_gene: TRBD1
abundance: .
CDR3aa: CASSHGQGGTEAFF
CDR3nt: TGTGCCAGCAGCCATGGACAGGGGGGAACTGAAGCTTTCTTT

v_gene: TRBV9
j_gene: TRBJ2-4
d_gene: .
abundance: few
CDR3aa: CASSGGEAPQAKNIQYF
CDR3nt: TGTGCCAGCAGCGGTGGCGAGGCACCGCAAGCCAAAAACATTCAGTACTTC

v_gene: TRBV6-1
j_gene: TRBJ1-1
d_gene: TRBD1
abundance: .
CDR3aa: CASFAFGTGGSAFF
CDR3nt: TGTGCCAGCTTTGCCTTCGGGACAGGGGGCTCAGCTTTCTTT

v_gene: TRBV6-6
j_gene: TRBJ1-2
d_gene: TRBD1
abundance: once
CDR3aa: CASSYEGAGYGYTF
CDR3nt: TGTGCCAGCAGTTACGAGGGGGCTGGCTATGGCTACACCTTC

v_gene: TRBV4-1
j_gene: TRBJ1-6
d_gene: .
abundance: .
CDR3aa: CASSHVSSYNSPLHF
CDR3nt: TGCGCCAGCAGCCATGTTAGCTCCTATAATTCACCCCTCCACTTT

v_gene: TRBV6-6
j_gene: TRBJ1-3
d_gene: TRBD1
abundance: .
CDR3aa: CASSRDRGGGNTIYF
CDR3nt: TGTGCCAGCAGCCGGGACAGGGGTGGTGGAAACACCATATATTTT

v_gene: TRBV5-4
j_gene: TRBJ1-1
d_gene: .
abundance: .
CDR3aa: CASSTSERGGTEAFF
CDR3nt: TGTGCCAGCAGCACCTCTGAGCGGGGAGGGACTGAAGCTTTCTTT

v_gene: TRBV13
j_gene: TRBJ1-5
d_gene: .
abundance: .
CDR3aa: CASSHRGNQPQHF
CDR3nt: TGTGCCAGCAGCCACAGGGGCAATCAGCCCCAGCATTTT

v_gene: TRBV7-2
j_gene: TRBJ2-5
d_gene: TRBD2
abundance: .
CDR3aa: CASPKAGGAIQETQYF
CDR3nt: TGTGCCAGCCCCAAGGCCGGGGGGGCTATCCAAGAGACCCAGTACTTC

v_gene: TRBV10-1
j_gene: TRBJ1-2
d_gene: .
abundance: .
CDR3aa: CASSESGQQGYTF
CDR3nt: TGCGCCAGCAGTGAGTCTGGACAGCAGGGCTACACCTTC

v_gene: TRBV7-9
j_gene: TRBJ2-5
d_gene: TRBD2
abundance: .
CDR3aa: CASSLSGVQETQYF
CDR3nt: TGTGCCAGCAGCCTTAGCGGGGTCCAAGAGACCCAGTACTTC

v_gene: TRBV9
j_gene: TRBJ2-5
d_gene: TRBD2
abundance: .
CDR3aa: CASSPTGTSWETQYF
CDR3nt: TGTGCCAGCAGCCCGACCGGGACTAGCTGGGAGACCCAGTACTTC

v_gene: TRBV5-6
j_gene: TRBJ1-6
d_gene: .
abundance: .
CDR3aa: CASSLFPTGEDNSPLHF
CDR3nt: TGTGCCAGCAGCTTGTTTCCTACGGGAGAGGATAATTCACCCCTCCACTTT

v_gene: TRBV10-3
j_gene: TRBJ1-6
d_gene: TRBD1
abundance: few
CDR3aa: CAISMTGTRDNSPLHF
CDR3nt: TGTGCCATCAGTATGACAGGGACGCGGGATAATTCACCCCTCCACTTT

v_gene: TRBV15
j_gene: TRBJ1-2
d_gene: .
abundance: .
CDR3aa: CATSRGAGMSGYTF
CDR3nt: TGTGCCACCAGCAGAGGGGCAGGGATGAGTGGCTACACCTTC

v_gene: TRBV10-3
j_gene: TRBJ2-5
d_gene: .
abundance: .
CDR3aa: CAISEYGEETQYF
CDR3nt: TGTGCCATCAGTGAGTACGGGGAAGAGACCCAGTACTTC

v_gene: TRBV9
j_gene: TRBJ2-2
d_gene: .
abundance: .
CDR3aa: CASEQNLNTGELFF
CDR3nt: TGTGCCAGCGAACAGAACCTAAACACCGGGGAGCTGTTTTTT

v_gene: TRBV6-1
j_gene: TRBJ2-1
d_gene: TRBD2
abundance: .
CDR3aa: CASSDYDGGGYNEQFF
CDR3nt: TGTGCCAGCAGTGATTATGACGGCGGGGGCTACAATGAGCAGTTCTTC

v_gene: TRBV5-6
j_gene: TRBJ2-7
d_gene: TRBD1
abundance: .
CDR3aa: CASSLDYSGQPAPYEQYF
CDR3nt: TGTGCCAGCAGCTTGGATTATTCGGGACAGCCGGCGCCCTACGAGCAGTACTTC

v_gene: TRBV6-4
j_gene: TRBJ2-1
d_gene: TRBD2
abundance: .
CDR3aa: CASSRGVADNEQFF
CDR3nt: TGTGCCAGCAGTCGGGGGGTAGCTGACAATGAGCAGTTCTTC

v_gene: TRBV19
j_gene: TRBJ2-3
d_gene: .
abundance: .
CDR3aa: CASSIGGGPGDTQYF
CDR3nt: TGTGCCAGTAGTATAGGGGGGGGGCCAGGAGATACGCAGTATTTT

v_gene: TRBV28
j_gene: TRBJ2-3
d_gene: .
abundance: .
CDR3aa: CASSFVIVRDTQYF
CDR3nt: TGTGCCAGCAGTTTCGTCATTGTCCGGGATACGCAGTATTTT

v_gene: TRBV10-2
j_gene: TRBJ2-1
d_gene: TRBD2
abundance: once
CDR3aa: CASTGPAGGYEQFF
CDR3nt: TGCGCCAGCACGGGGCCAGCGGGGGGATATGAGCAGTTCTTC

v_gene: TRBV9
j_gene: TRBJ2-3
d_gene: .
abundance: .
CDR3aa: CASSAQTDTQYF
CDR3nt: TGTGCCAGCAGCGCCCAAACAGATACGCAGTATTTT

v_gene: TRBV7-2
j_gene: TRBJ1-3
d_gene: .
abundance: .
CDR3aa: CASSSRAGNTIYF
CDR3nt: TGTGCCAGCAGCTCCCGTGCTGGAAACACCATATATTTT

v_gene: TRBV6-1
j_gene: TRBJ2-7
d_gene: TRBD1
abundance: .
CDR3aa: CASSRDRVPSYEQYF
CDR3nt: TGTGCCAGCAGCCGGGACAGGGTACCTTCCTACGAGCAGTACTTC

v_gene: TRBV30
j_gene: TRBJ2-7
d_gene: TRBD1
abundance: .
CDR3aa: CAWSVGQGVYEQYF
CDR3nt: TGTGCCTGGAGTGTAGGCCAGGGGGTATACGAGCAGTACTTC

v_gene: TRBV10-2
j_gene: TRBJ1-6
d_gene: .
abundance: .
CDR3aa: CASSEGGFSSPLHF
CDR3nt: TGCGCCAGCAGTGAGGGGGGGTTTAGTTCACCCCTCCACTTT

v_gene: TRBV9
j_gene: TRBJ2-5
d_gene: .
abundance: .
CDR3aa: CASSAPSVPGTQYF
CDR3nt: TGTGCCAGCAGCGCTCCCTCCGTCCCAGGGACCCAGTACTTC